This note documents a single TCR beta chain sequence. This sample was included in a study of blood T cell repertoires in COVID-19. Across the whole study: Sites in the United States, Italy and Spain provided acute and convalescent COVID-19 samples.

The V gene lost 6 bases and the J gene lost 2 bases, with 16 bases spanning the gap. The CDR3 runs to 15 residues. Germline CDR1 MNHEY, CDR2 SVGAGI. Among Cohort 3 donors, those recovered had two negative PCRs, clearance, or symptom resolution. Study processing details: Cell counts per sample came from amplifying reference gene primers. Assay: immunoSEQ multiplex PCR; the TCRdb copy retains only in-frame clones and omits some. V and J calls and clone size follow that table, whereas D and trimming were derived from the DNA. The sample shows about 170,000 clones, around 91% of them seen only once. This clonotype was sampled from a woman aged 18-29 years who had recovered from COVID-19. The chain joins TRBV6-5 to TRBJ2-5; possibly TRBD2 for D (6 bases). The specimen was PBMCs or T cells enriched from blood (not recorded which). CDR3 bases: TGTGCCAGCAGCCGGGGGTCACGGGGACAAGAGACCCAGTACTTC. Translating it yields CASSRGSRGQETQYF.